This T cell receptor (beta chain) comes out of a study of cytomegalovirus exposure and HLA in healthy donors. Findings and caveats of the study: CMV serostatus alone was available as immune exposure information.

In germline, CDR1 is LGHNA, CDR2 YSLEER. The V and J ends lost 1 base and 5 bases, in that order; junction bases with no gene match: 7. The CDR3 extends over 15 amino acids. This clone turned up a few times. Its antigen is not known. It was with 60 Vbeta and 13 Jbeta primers that the PCR ran. TCRdb's table, derived via immunoSEQ multiplex PCR, lists solely in-frame clones and lacks some. Of approximately 160,000 clones listed, more than 65% are singletons. The TCR comes from a man younger than 45 in good health and CMV-seropositive. The sequencing input was PBMCs. J is TRBJ1-2 and V is TRBV4-3; TRBD1 agrees at 7 bases. CDR3 in amino acids: CASSQVTQGSYGYTF. DNA for the CDR3: TGCGCCAGCAGCCAAGTCACACAGGGGTCTTATGGCTACACCTTC.